Described below is a single T cell receptor (beta chain) sequence and its context. Trimming removed 5 bases at V and 9 bases at J, with 19 bases between. This CDR3 spans 14 amino acids. The V gene's germline CDR1 is SNHLY and CDR2 FYNNEI. This sample was included in a study of blood T cell repertoires in COVID-19. In the original analysis: Reference gene primer amplification in the assay estimated nucleated cell counts. Using immunoSEQ multiplex PCR, the repertoire was profiled, and TCRdb retains in-frame clones only, with some absent. V, J and clone size derive from that table, while D and trimming were established from the DNA sequence. The table has 15,000 to 20,000 clones, roughly 86% seen once.

The specimen was peripheral blood. The rearrangement links TRBV2 to TRBJ1-1, with D possibly being TRBD1 (5 bases). This receptor was taken from a human donor in a cohort sampled during active COVID-19. CDR3 in DNA: TGTGCCAGCAGTCTGGGACTCCCCGAAACAAAAGCTTTCTTT. This gives the protein CASSLGLPETKAFF.